The 13 T cell receptor beta chains presented below share a single source sample, sequenced in a study of blood T cell repertoires in COVID-19. The data were produced by immunoSEQ multiplex PCR, yet TCRdb's version contains in-frame clones alone and is incomplete. The sample has 100,000 to 140,000 clones; about nine tenths are singletons. Sample: peripheral blood. These receptors were collected from a woman aged 25 to 39 with acute or convalescent COVID-19.

This clone was recorded once. The chain employs TRBV7-3 and TRBJ2-6, with 12 positions matching TRBD1. Germline V lookup: CDR1 SGHTA, CDR2 FQGTGA. The CDR3 loop spans 16 amino acids. The trim removed 9 bases at V and 1 base at J, leaving 4 bases unmatched. The DNA for the CDR3 is TGTGCCAGTACGGGACAGGGGGCGTCTGGGGCCAACGTCCTGACTTTC. This sequence encodes CASTGQGASGANVLTF.

This sequence joins TRBV20-1 and TRBJ1-4; 8 bases are shared with TRBD1. CDR1 and CDR2 (germline): DFQATT, SNEGSKA (reference sequence). Trimming removed 3 bases from V and 7 bases from J; junction bases left unmatched: 13. The CDR3 is 16 residues long. CDR3 sequence reads: CSASRRWTGMGEKLFF. The CDR3 region has the DNA TGCAGTGCTAGTCGACGCTGGACAGGGATGGGTGAAAAACTGTTTTTT.

J is TRBJ2-1 and V is TRBV7-3; D call uncertain. V was trimmed by 5 bases and J by 10 bases, leaving 12 bases between them. From germline, CDR1 is SGHTA and CDR2 FQGTGA. This CDR3 comprises 12 residues. CDR3 protein: CASSLIAGEQFF. The CDR3 coding sequence is TGTGCCAGCAGCCTTATCGCCGGGGAGCAGTTCTTC. The whole variable domain, remainder taken from reference TRBV7-3 and TRBJ2-1, is GAGVSQTPSNKVTEKGKYVELRCDPISGHTALYWYRQSLGQGPEFLIYFQGTGAADDSGLPNDRFFAVRPEGSVSTLKIQRTERGDSAVYLCASSLIAGEQFFGPGTRLTVL.

The chain joins TRBV3-1 (or the pseudogene TRBV3-2) to TRBJ1-5, with 12 bases lining up with TRBD1. The CDR3 runs 21 residues. Germline V lookup: CDR1 LGHDT, CDR2 YNNKEL (reference sequence). V shed 0 bases, J shed 6 bases, and the junction held 18 bases outside the gene matches. This CDR3 is CASSQDPLLYRDRGRVQPQHF. The CDR3 nucleotides are TGTGCCAGCAGCCAAGACCCACTACTATATCGGGACAGGGGGCGCGTTCAGCCCCAGCATTTT.

This clone has just a few counts. The CDR3 nucleotides read TGTGCCAGCAGTTACGAAGCGGGAGAGGGCACAGATACGCAGTATTTT. It translates to CASSYEAGEGTDTQYF. This chain uses TRBV6-4 with TRBJ2-3, with 8 bases identical to TRBD2. V gave up 5 bases and J gave up 1 base; unmatched junction bases: 8. Looked up from germline, CDR1 is MRHNA and CDR2 is SNTAGT. This CDR3 spans 16 amino acids.

The chain carries TRBV28 and TRBJ1-5; a weak D match, TRBD1 (5 bases). CDR1 is MDHEN and CDR2 is SYDVKM in the germline V gene. The CDR3 extends over 17 amino acids. Trimming shortened V by 6 bases and J by 1 base, and 19 bases separated the two germline ends. This chain's CDR3 is CASSPATTGISNQPQHF. The CDR3, as DNA: TGTGCCAGCAGCCCGGCCACAACAGGAATAAGCAATCAGCCCCAGCATTTT.

This rearrangement joins TRBV28 to TRBJ2-1; 8 positions agree with TRBD1. The CDR3 loop spans 14 amino acids. Per the germline V gene, CDR1 is MDHEN and CDR2 is SYDVKM. V dropped 5 bases and J dropped 8; count of bases not matched to a gene: 8. CDR3 sequence reads: CASSLGQGWDEQFF. The CDR3 DNA reads TGTGCCAGCAGTCTCGGACAGGGATGGGATGAGCAGTTCTTC.

The rearrangement uses TRBV9 and TRBJ2-3; 8 bases map to TRBD2. The CDR3 extends over 15 amino acids. Germline CDR1 and CDR2: SGDLS and YYNGEE. Trimming cost V 0 bases and J 1 base; bases outside gene matches: 1. The CDR3 region has the DNA TGTGCCAGCAGCGTAGAAGCGGGAGGCACAGATACGCAGTATTTT. As protein: CASSVEAGGTDTQYF.

V and J are TRBV3-1 (or the pseudogene TRBV3-2) and TRBJ2-7; D call uncertain. V lost 4 bases and J 2 bases, leaving 6 bases between the germline ends. This CDR3 is 12 amino acids long. Germline V gives CDR1 LGHDT, CDR2 YNNKEL (reference sequence). DNA for the CDR3: TGTGCCAGCAGCCTCTTCGCCTACGAGCAGTACTTC. Translation gives CASSLFAYEQYF.

This chain uses TRBV6-5 with TRBJ2-5, with 9 bases matching TRBD1. The V segment lost 2 bases and the J segment 5 bases; nucleotides outside the gene matches: 6. Germline V lookup: CDR1 MNHEY, CDR2 SVGAGI. The CDR3 consists of 15 residues. CDR3 amino acids: CASSYATGGLETQYF. The CDR3 region has the DNA TGTGCCAGCAGTTACGCAACAGGGGGCTTGGAGACCCAGTACTTC.

V is TRBV12-5 and J is TRBJ2-7, with D possibly TRBD1 on 6 matching bases. Trimming left V 2 bases short and J 10 bases short, with 12 bases between. CDR3 length: 12 residues. In germline, CDR1 is LGHNT, CDR2 FRNRAP. The chain's CDR3 is CASGLTWTEQYF. For the CDR3, the DNA is TGTGCTAGTGGTTTGACCTGGACAGAACAGTACTTC.

The chain is built from TRBV2 and TRBJ2-2; 12 nucleotides match TRBD1. V lost 6 bases and J lost 6; bases outside the gene matches: 11. Germline V gene sequence: CDR1 SNHLY, CDR2 FYNNEI. CDR3 length: 17 amino acids. The CDR3 nucleotides read TGTGCCAGCAGCTATTCCCCGGGACAGGGGGCCTCCGGGGAGCTGTTTTTT. The encoded protein is CASSYSPGQGASGELFF.

This clone appeared once. One junction end disagrees with the germline gene, perhaps due to a read error. The chain recombines TRBV7-2 with TRBJ1-2; D gene unclear. The length of the CDR3 is 13 residues. From germline, CDR1 is SGHTA and CDR2 FQGNSA. The CDR3 region has the DNA TGTGCCAGCCGCTTTCGGGTCGACTATGGCTACACCTTC. Translated, it gives CASRFRVDYGYTF. The whole variable domain, remainder taken from reference TRBV7-2 and TRBJ1-2, is GAGVSQSPSNKVTEKGKDVELRCDPISGHTALYWYRQSLGQGLEFLIYFQGNSAPDKSGLPSDRFSAERTGGSVSTLTIQRTQQEDSAVYLCASRFRVDYGYTFGSGTRLTVV.